These T cell receptor beta chains were read from a single sample in a study of identical twins. TCRdb reprocessed the 5' RACE reads via MiXCR and lists one record per CDR3 protein. Among 270,000 or so distinct CDR3 sequences listed, approximately 8.3% were seen once. Another study also made use of these data, one on yellow fever vaccine responses in identical twins.

Material: CD8+ T cells sorted from blood. These receptors were taken from a woman aged 18-29 years in good health. CDR3s include the opening cysteine and the closing phenylalanine or tryptophan. The D gene is left open where the match is weak. Clone size is given for some rows only: seen once, a few or many times, or a class if the clone is expanded.

>TRBJ2-7|TRBV11-2|many|TRBD1
CASSSGQGAGEQYF
TGTGCCAGCAGTTCGGGACAGGGGGCTGGCGAGCAGTACTTC
>TRBJ2-2|TRBV6-4|-|TRBD2
CASSLAGTENTGELFF
TGTGCCAGCAGTCTAGCGGGGACCGAAAACACCGGGGAGCTGTTTTTT
>TRBJ1-1|TRBV29-1|-|-
CSVEIYTEAFF
TGCAGCGTTGAGATATATACTGAAGCTTTCTTT
>TRBJ2-2|TRBV27|many|-
CASSLYTNTGELFF
TGTGCCAGCAGTTTATATACGAACACCGGGGAGCTGTTTTTT
>TRBJ1-1|TRBV7-9|many|-
CASSSLPIDTEAFF
TGTGCCAGCAGCTCCCTCCCGATAGACACTGAAGCTTTCTTT
>TRBJ2-5|TRBV12-3/TRBV12-4|many|TRBD2
CASSFGRLAGETQYF
TGTGCCAGCAGTTTTGGTAGACTAGCGGGAGAGACCCAGTACTTC
>TRBJ2-7|TRBV7-2|-|TRBD2
CASSWTSGSLSEQYF
TGTGCCAGCAGCTGGACTAGCGGGAGTCTCTCCGAGCAGTACTTC
>TRBJ2-7|TRBV27|few|TRBD1
CASSYGQGLLYEQYF
TGTGCCAGCAGCTACGGACAGGGACTCCTTTACGAGCAGTACTTC
>TRBJ2-3|TRBV21-1|many|-
CASSMSTDTQYF
TGTGCCAGCAGCATGAGCACAGATACGCAGTATTTT
>TRBJ2-1|TRBV15|many|-
CATSKSRGDNEQFF
TGTGCCACCAGCAAGAGTAGGGGAGACAATGAGCAGTTCTTC
>TRBJ2-1|TRBV29-1|many|TRBD1
CSVEDGTALNEQFF
TGCAGCGTTGAGGACGGGACAGCCTTAAATGAGCAGTTCTTC
>TRBJ1-1|TRBV20-1|many|-
CSARSGTEAFF
TGCAGTGCTAGATCAGGGACTGAAGCTTTCTTT
>TRBJ2-1|TRBV29-1|many|-
CSVEGGVYNEQFF
TGCAGCGTTGAAGGCGGGGTCTACAATGAGCAGTTCTTC
>TRBJ2-5|TRBV11-2|-|-
CASSLVGPAETQYF
TGTGCCAGCAGCTTAGTGGGCCCCGCTGAGACCCAGTACTTC
>TRBJ2-5|TRBV18|few|-
CASSPGGTNQETQYF
TGTGCCAGCTCACCAGGCGGGACGAACCAAGAGACCCAGTACTTC
>TRBJ2-5|TRBV15|-|TRBD1
CATSERTGDTQYF
TGTGCCACCAGCGAAAGAACAGGGGACACCCAGTACTTC
>TRBJ2-7|TRBV20-1|few|-
CSARDFRDEGYEQYF
TGCAGTGCTAGAGATTTTAGGGACGAAGGCTACGAGCAGTACTTC
>TRBJ2-1|TRBV14|-|TRBD2
CASSQDWVKARLAGGHNEQFF
TGTGCCAGCAGCCAAGATTGGGTTAAAGCAAGACTAGCGGGAGGTCACAATGAGCAGTTCTTC
>TRBJ2-3|TRBV5-1|-|TRBD2
CASTLAGGRGDTQYF
TGCGCCAGCACGCTAGCGGGGGGTCGGGGAGATACGCAGTATTTT
>TRBJ2-7|TRBV4-3|-|TRBD1
CASSQVGGTGGYEQYF
TGCGCCAGCAGCCAAGTTGGCGGGACAGGGGGCTACGAGCAGTACTTC
>TRBJ2-3|TRBV5-1|few|TRBD2
CASSLGSGATDTQYF
TGCGCCAGCAGCTTGGGGAGCGGGGCCACAGATACGCAGTATTTT
>TRBJ2-2|TRBV6-4|few|TRBD2
CASSDWSGAGELFF
TGTGCCAGCAGTGACTGGAGCGGGGCCGGGGAGCTGTTTTTT
>TRBJ1-3|TRBV28|many|-
CAGGGALTSGNTIYF
TGTGCCGGTGGGGGAGCCTTGACCTCTGGAAACACCATATATTTT
>TRBJ2-1|TRBV29-1|many|-
CSVRRVDSASDNEQFF
TGCAGCGTTCGCCGGGTTGATTCGGCGTCTGACAATGAGCAGTTCTTC
>TRBJ2-7|TRBV5-1|-|TRBD2
CASSWTSGTYEQYF
TGCGCCAGCAGCTGGACTAGCGGGACCTACGAGCAGTACTTC
>TRBJ2-7|TRBV4-3|-|TRBD2
CASSPSGTTGYEQYF
TGCGCCAGCAGCCCATCCGGGACTACGGGATACGAGCAGTACTTC
>TRBJ2-5|TRBV20-1|few|TRBD1
CSAHPGGETQYF
TGCAGCGCCCATCCAGGGGGTGAGACCCAGTACTTC
>TRBJ2-1|TRBV20-1|many|TRBD1
CSARDITGVYNEQFF
TGCAGTGCTAGAGATATCACAGGGGTCTACAATGAGCAGTTCTTC
>TRBJ1-5|TRBV29-1|many|TRBD1
CSVWTGRSTNQPQHF
TGCAGCGTCTGGACAGGAAGAAGTACCAATCAGCCCCAGCATTTT
>TRBJ2-2|TRBV9|many|TRBD2
CASKRGDTNTGELFF
TGTGCCAGCAAGCGGGGGGACACAAACACCGGGGAGCTGTTTTTT
>TRBJ2-3|TRBV11-2|-|TRBD2
CASSLDSGRSPSSTDTQYF
TGTGCCAGCAGCTTAGATTCCGGGAGGAGCCCCTCTAGCACAGATACGCAGTATTTT